This TCR beta chain is drawn from a study of blood T cell repertoires in COVID-19. Looking at the study overall: Samples of COVID-19 (acute and convalescent) were obtained from the United States, Italy and Spain.

Trimming removed 4 bases from V and 2 bases from J, with 15 bases in between. There are 16 residues in the CDR3. Germline assignment: CDR1 MDHEN and CDR2 SYDVKM. Sequenced by immunoSEQ multiplex PCR; TCRdb stores in-frame clones only, minus some. The sample includes 300,000 or so clones, nearly 90% seen only once; the top ten take roughly 2.9%. This sequence joins TRBV28 and TRBJ1-3; D not resolved. The source is a woman in her forties or fifties who had been exposed to COVID-19. Sequencing was done on a sample of PBMCs or T cells enriched from blood (not recorded which). CDR3 sequence: CASSSPQTVAGNTIYF. The DNA of the CDR3 is TGTGCCAGCAGTTCCCCCCAAACAGTGGCTGGAAACACCATATATTTT.